A single sample is the source of the 25 T cell receptor beta chains below, sequenced in a study of blood T cells in healthy people across ages. Alongside a J-beta primer mix, a sample-barcoded 5' primer served in a second PCR lasting about 7 to 12 cycles. MiXCR was run by TCRdb on the 5' RACE reads, yielding one entry per CDR3 protein. The table shows about 1.5 million distinct CDR3 sequences, with 35% to 45% occurring only once. The sample was blood. These receptors came from a woman under 30 in good health.

This chain connects TRBV20-1 to TRBJ2-1; 7 nucleotides match TRBD2. The ends lost 0 bases at V and 3 bases at J; junction bases unmatched: 5. The germline V gene has CDR1 DFQATT and CDR2 SNEGSKA (reference sequence). The CDR3 has 15 amino acids. CDR3 nucleotides: TGCAGTGCTAGAGAGACCGGGAGGATCTACAATGAGCAGTTCTTC. This encodes CSARETGRIYNEQFF.

This clonotype was picked up many times. A read error is possible here, since a much larger clone lies one base away. CDR3 residues: CSARDVWTRVNEQFF. The CDR3, as DNA: TGCAGTGCTAGAGATGTTTGGACTAGGGTCAATGAGCAGTTCTTC. The chain couples TRBV20-1 to TRBJ2-1, with 7 bases aligning to TRBD2. V lost 0 bases, J lost 6 bases, and 8 bases stayed unmatched. Germline V gene sequence: CDR1 DFQATT, CDR2 SNEGSKA (reference sequence). The CDR3 has 15 residues.

Details on this clonotype: A much larger clone differs from this one at a single base, so this may be a read error. In DNA, the CDR3 is TGTGCCAGCAGCAAAGGTTTGGCGAGTCGATCCTACGAGCAGTACTTC. It encodes CASSKGLASRSYEQYF. The V gene is TRBV21-1, the J gene TRBJ2-7. TRBV21-1 is a listed pseudogene. The CDR3 is 16 amino acids.

The J gene is TRBJ2-7, the V gene TRBV28; 10 nucleotides line up with TRBD2. V shed 3 bases, J shed 1 base, and the junction held 9 bases outside the gene matches. CDR3 length: 17 residues. Germline-derived CDR1 and CDR2 are MDHEN and SYDVKM. CDR3: CASSFWLAGVLSYEQYF. DNA for the CDR3: TGTGCCAGCAGTTTTTGGCTAGCGGGGGTCCTATCCTACGAGCAGTACTTC.

The chain has TRBV11-1 and TRBJ2-7; 7 bases are a match to TRBD1. The CDR3 extends over 17 amino acids. V shed 5 bases and J 3 bases; nucleotides not matched to a gene: 16. Germline V gene sequence: CDR1 SGHAT, CDR2 FQDESV (reference sequence). The DNA for the CDR3 is TGTGCCAGCAGCCTGTTTGACGAGACAGGGCCTTACTACGAGCAGTACTTC. This codes for CASSLFDETGPYYEQYF.

CDR3 sequence (DNA): TGTGCCAGCACGGGAGGGCCAGGGAGTACGCAGTATTTT. Protein: CASTGGPGSTQYF. The rearrangement links TRBV6-1 to TRBJ2-3; 8 positions agree with TRBD2. The CDR3 runs 13 residues. Unmatched junction bases numbered 8, after V lost 7 bases and J lost 8 bases. Per the germline V gene, CDR1 is MNHNS and CDR2 is SASEGT.

The V gene is TRBV6-5, the J gene TRBJ2-5, with a tentative D call TRBD2 (5 bases). V was cut by 6 bases and J by 5 bases, with 16 bases left in between. From germline, CDR1 is MNHEY and CDR2 SVGAGI. The CDR3 loop spans 14 amino acids. As DNA, the CDR3 is TGTGCCAGCAGGAAGACTATCCTCTCTGAGACCCAGTACTTC. As protein: CASRKTILSETQYF.

The chain has TRBV20-1 and TRBJ2-1; 7 bases match TRBD2. The germline gives CDR1 DFQATT, CDR2 SNEGSKA (reference sequence). This CDR3 contains 16 residues. V lost 0 bases to trimming and J lost 4 bases; unmatched junction nucleotides: 9. CDR3 sequence: CSARDLRGRAYNEQFF. The CDR3 DNA is TGCAGTGCTAGAGATTTGCGAGGGAGGGCGTACAATGAGCAGTTCTTC.

This sequence joins TRBV2 and TRBJ1-3; D not resolved. Germline CDR1 SNHLY, CDR2 FYNNEI. With 1 base removed from V and 0 bases from J, the gap between germline ends came to 4 bases. The CDR3 totals 14 residues. The CDR3, as DNA: TGTGCCAGCAGTGAAGTCCACTCTGGAAACACCATATATTTT. Its translation is CASSEVHSGNTIYF.

The J gene is TRBJ2-1, the V gene TRBV11-2, with D tentatively TRBD1 (6 bases). The V gene lost 6 bases and the J gene lost 6 bases, with 12 bases spanning the gap. Germline loops: CDR1 SGHAT, CDR2 FQNNGV. CDR3 length equals 13 residues. The DNA for the CDR3 is TGTGCCAGCAGACCAGACAGGACCAATGAGCAGTTCTTC. This translates into CASRPDRTNEQFF.

The chain combines TRBV5-1 with TRBJ1-1; 7 nucleotides match TRBD1. The germline CDR1 and CDR2 sequences are SGHRS and YFSETQ. Losses at the gene ends were 0 bases for V and 4 bases for J; bases not matched to a gene: 9. This CDR3 is built from 16 residues. CDR3 region: CASSLVGGGGVTEAFF. In DNA, the CDR3 is TGCGCCAGCAGCTTGGTAGGCGGAGGGGGCGTCACTGAAGCTTTCTTT.

As to this clonotype: The germline gene is not matched at one end of the junction; a read error may be the cause. The chain combines TRBV11-2 with TRBJ2-5; no clear D. Looked up from germline, CDR1 is SGHAT and CDR2 is FQNNGV. The CDR3 extends over 13 amino acids. The CDR3 nucleotides read TGTGCCAGCAGCCTAGACAACGGCGGCAAGCAGTACTTC. Protein sequence: CASSLDNGGKQYF.

The CDR3 here is CASSLGLAGGSVNEQFF. The CDR3 DNA reads as TGTGCCAGCAGCTTAGGGCTAGCGGGAGGTTCGGTGAATGAGCAGTTCTTC. The chain uses TRBV7-2 and TRBJ2-1, with 11 nucleotides matching TRBD2. CDR1 and CDR2 (germline): SGHTA, FQGNSA. J gave up 7 bases and V 1 base, and 9 bases lay outside the gene matches. CDR3 length: 17 residues.

The sample holds a few counts of this clonotype. J is TRBJ1-1 and V is TRBV12-3 or TRBV12-4; unclear D gene. The CDR3 is 13 residues long. V gave up 6 bases and J gave up 8 bases, with 16 bases separating them. The CDR3 DNA is TGTGCCAGCAGCCTACCGGAGGAGAGAGAAGCTTTCTTT. Its protein is CASSLPEEREAFF.

The chain combines TRBV24-1 with TRBJ2-1; D gene uncertain. The CDR3 loop spans 12 amino acids. CDR1 is KGHDR and CDR2 is SFDVKD in the germline V gene. The ends were cut back, 1 base at V and 9 bases at J, with 6 bases in the middle. CDR3 residues: CATSDFTGEQFF. The CDR3 DNA sequence: TGTGCCACCAGTGATTTTACTGGTGAGCAGTTCTTC.

CDR3 DNA sequence: TGTGCCAGCAGTGATCCGGCAGGTGAAGGGGCGGCTAATGAAAAACTGTTTTTT. This translates into CASSDPAGEGAANEKLFF. This rearrangement joins TRBV2 to TRBJ1-4; maybe TRBD1 (5 bases). Trimming cost V 3 bases and J 3 bases, with 20 bases left between them. The CDR3 length is 18 residues. Germline V CDR1 and CDR2: SNHLY, FYNNEI. Combining the CDR3 with reference TRBV2 and TRBJ1-4 gives the whole variable domain EPEVTQTPSHQVTQMGQEVILRCVPISNHLYFYWYRQILGQKVEFLVSFYNNEISEKSEIFDDQFSVERPDGSNFTLKIRSTKLEDSAMYFCASSDPAGEGAANEKLFFGSGTQLSVL.

In its sample, this clonotype was seen many times. This chain uses TRBV15 with TRBJ2-5, with 11 bases that match TRBD1. CDR1 is LNHNV and CDR2 is YYDKDF in the germline V gene (reference sequence). The CDR3 covers 17 residues. Germline trimming cut 0 bases from V and 2 bases from J; bases unmatched to any gene: 5. The CDR3 nucleotides read TGTGCCACCAGCAGAGACCGGACAGGGGGCAAACAAGAGACCCAGTACTTC. Residues: CATSRDRTGGKQETQYF.

The chain employs TRBV9 and TRBJ2-7; 9 bases match TRBD2. V trimming: 0 bases; J trimming: 6 bases; junction bases outside the gene matches: 4. Germline V gene data show CDR1 as SGDLS and CDR2 as YYNGEE. CDR3 length equals 14 residues. CDR3 DNA sequence: TGTGCCAGCAGCGTAGGCGGGGGGGCCTCCGAGCAGTACTTC. Protein: CASSVGGGASEQYF. Supplemented by reference TRBV9 and TRBJ2-7, the full variable domain reads DSGVTQTPKHLITATGQRVTLRCSPRSGDLSVYWYQQSLDQGLQFLIQYYNGEERAKGNILERFSAQQFPDLHSELNLSSLELGDSALYFCASSVGGGASEQYFGPGTRLTVT.

The genes are TRBV6-6 and TRBJ1-2; no clear D. The V gene's germline CDR1 is MNHNY and CDR2 SVGAGI (reference sequence). With 3 bases removed from V and 1 base from J, the gap between germline ends came to 12 bases. The CDR3 has 15 residues. DNA for the CDR3: TGTGCCAGCAGTTATTGGACTGATAATAACTATGGCTACACCTTC. Translated, it gives CASSYWTDNNYGYTF.

V and J are TRBV27 and TRBJ2-3; TRBD2 aligns across 15 bases. The germline gives CDR1 MNHEY, CDR2 SMNVEV (reference sequence). The ends lost 4 bases at V and 0 bases at J; junction bases unmatched: 5. This CDR3 has 18 residues. CDR3 in DNA: TGTGCCAGCAGTTCGGGACTAGCGGGGGGACCTAGCACAGATACGCAGTATTTT. Its translation: CASSSGLAGGPSTDTQYF.

This clonotype was recorded a few times. The rearrangement uses TRBV7-8 and TRBJ1-2, with a tentative D call TRBD1 (6 bases). The CDR3 is 15 residues long. Germline V CDR1 and CDR2: SGHVS, FQNEAQ. Trimming removed 5 bases from V and 4 bases from J, with 17 bases in between. CDR3 nucleotide sequence: TGTGCCAGCAGCCCACAAGTGGACAGCCCCTATGGCTACACCTTC. This translates into CASSPQVDSPYGYTF.

There are a few counts of this clonotype. The chain links TRBV5-1 to TRBJ1-6, with TRBD1 as a possible D gene (5 bases). The germline V gene has CDR1 SGHRS and CDR2 YFSETQ. V lost 4 bases, J lost 6 bases, and 8 bases lay in between. The CDR3 spans 13 residues. The CDR3 is CASSGGANSPLHF. The CDR3 nucleotides read TGCGCCAGCAGCGGGGGAGCTAATTCACCCCTCCACTTT.

This clonotype has more than one count but fewer than ten. The genes are TRBV5-1 and TRBJ1-1, with D uncertain. Looked up from germline, CDR1 is SGHRS and CDR2 is YFSETQ. Trimming took 2 bases from V and 0 from J, leaving 8 bases between them. This CDR3 is built from 14 residues. CDR3 DNA sequence: TGCGCCAGCAGCTTTCGGTCCATGAACACTGAAGCTTTCTTT. Amino acid sequence: CASSFRSMNTEAFF.

This clonotype was found once. V and J are TRBV4-1 and TRBJ2-5; D unclear. Germline CDR1 reads MGHRA; CDR2 reads YSYEKL. The V gene lost 0 bases and the J gene lost 0 bases, with 8 bases spanning the gap. The CDR3 totals 15 residues. CDR3 DNA: TGCGCCAGCAGCCAAGAGCGGAACCACCAAGAGACCCAGTACTTC. This sequence encodes CASSQERNHQETQYF.

In its sample, this clonotype was seen a few times. A single base separates this from a much larger clone, so it may be a read error. J is TRBJ2-1 and V is TRBV7-2; D possibly matches TRBD1 or TRBD2 (5 bases each). The J call may be in error: the DNA end matches TRBJ2-7 better. The CDR3 is 16 amino acids. Per germline, CDR1 SGHTA and CDR2 FQGNSA. The CDR3 spells CASTTSSGTSYNEQYF. The CDR3 DNA follows: TGTGCCAGCACTACCAGTTCAGGGACCTCCTACAATGAGCAGTACTTC.